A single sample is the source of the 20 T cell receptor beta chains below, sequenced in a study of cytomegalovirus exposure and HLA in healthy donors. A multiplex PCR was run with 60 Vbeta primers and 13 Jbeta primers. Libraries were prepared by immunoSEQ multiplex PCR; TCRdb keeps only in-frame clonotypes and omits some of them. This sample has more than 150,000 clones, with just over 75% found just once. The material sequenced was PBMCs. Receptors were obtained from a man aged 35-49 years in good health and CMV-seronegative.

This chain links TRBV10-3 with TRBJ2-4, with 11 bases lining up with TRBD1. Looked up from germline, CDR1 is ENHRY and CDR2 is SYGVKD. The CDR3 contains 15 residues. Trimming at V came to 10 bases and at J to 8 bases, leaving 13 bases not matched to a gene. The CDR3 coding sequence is TGTGCCACTGGGGACTCCGGGACAGGGGGAGACATTCAGTACTTC. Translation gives CATGDSGTGGDIQYF.

CDR3 nucleotide sequence: TGTGCCAGCAGCCCTACAGAAAACTCCTACGAGCAGTACTTC. This sequence encodes CASSPTENSYEQYF. V gene TRBV11-3 combines with J gene TRBJ2-7; no clear D gene. Germline V lookup: CDR1 SGHNT, CDR2 YENEEA. The CDR3 is 14 amino acids. The V gene lost 5 bases and the J gene lost 0 bases, with 11 bases spanning the gap.

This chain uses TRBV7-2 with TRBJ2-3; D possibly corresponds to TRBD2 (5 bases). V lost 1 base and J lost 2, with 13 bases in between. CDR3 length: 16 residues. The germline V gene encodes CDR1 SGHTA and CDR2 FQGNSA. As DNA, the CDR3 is TGTGCCAGCAGCTTAGGATCGGGGTCCTACACAGATACGCAGTATTTT. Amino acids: CASSLGSGSYTDTQYF.

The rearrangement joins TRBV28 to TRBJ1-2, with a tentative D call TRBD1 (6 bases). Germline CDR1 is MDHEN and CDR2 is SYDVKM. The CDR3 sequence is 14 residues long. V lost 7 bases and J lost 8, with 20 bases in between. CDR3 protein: CASTGGAAEGGYTF. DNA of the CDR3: TGTGCCAGCACGGGGGGGGCCGCTGAAGGAGGCTACACCTTC.

DNA for the CDR3: TGCGCCAGCAGCCACCGGGGAGTTCCCGGGGAGCTGTTTTTT. As protein: CASSHRGVPGELFF. The chain couples TRBV4-1 to TRBJ2-2; a possible D gene is TRBD2 (5 bases). The CDR3 is 14 residues long. Looked up from germline, CDR1 is MGHRA and CDR2 is YSYEKL. Trimming removed 3 bases at V and 6 bases at J, with 11 bases between.

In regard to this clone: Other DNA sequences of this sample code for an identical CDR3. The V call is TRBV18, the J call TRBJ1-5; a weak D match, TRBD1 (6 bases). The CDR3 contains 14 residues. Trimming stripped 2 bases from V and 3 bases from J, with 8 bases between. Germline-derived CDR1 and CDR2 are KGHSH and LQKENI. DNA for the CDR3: TGTGCCAGCTCACCAGGACAGAACAATCAGCCCCAGCATTTT. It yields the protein CASSPGQNNQPQHF.

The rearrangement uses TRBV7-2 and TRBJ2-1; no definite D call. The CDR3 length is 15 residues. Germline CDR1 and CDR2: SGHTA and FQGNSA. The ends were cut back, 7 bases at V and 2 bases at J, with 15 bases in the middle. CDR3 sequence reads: CASNPRGPPYNEQFF. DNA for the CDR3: TGTGCCAGCAACCCGAGAGGCCCCCCCTACAATGAGCAGTTCTTC. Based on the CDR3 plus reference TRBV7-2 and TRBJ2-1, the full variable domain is GAGVSQSPSNKVTEKGKDVELRCDPISGHTALYWYRQSLGQGLEFLIYFQGNSAPDKSGLPSDRFSAERTGGSVSTLTIQRTQQEDSAVYLCASNPRGPPYNEQFFGPGTRLTVL.

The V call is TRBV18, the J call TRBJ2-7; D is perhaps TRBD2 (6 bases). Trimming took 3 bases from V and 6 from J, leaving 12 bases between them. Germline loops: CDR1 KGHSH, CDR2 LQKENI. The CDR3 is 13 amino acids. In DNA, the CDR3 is TGTGCCAGCTCACCGGAGGGGTTTGGCGAGCAGTACTTC. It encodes CASSPEGFGEQYF.

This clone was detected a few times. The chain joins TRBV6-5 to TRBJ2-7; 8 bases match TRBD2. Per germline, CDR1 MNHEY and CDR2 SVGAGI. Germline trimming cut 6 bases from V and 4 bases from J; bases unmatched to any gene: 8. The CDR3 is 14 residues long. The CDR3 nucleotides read TGTGCCAGCAGCCCCGGAGCGGGAGCGTACGAGCAGTACTTC. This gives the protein CASSPGAGAYEQYF.

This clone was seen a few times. The CDR3 spells CASTEPGVSSYNEQFF. CDR3 bases: TGTGCCAGCACCGAGCCAGGCGTAAGCTCCTACAATGAGCAGTTCTTC. The chain recombines TRBV11-2 with TRBJ2-1; D uncertain. With 7 bases removed from V and 0 bases from J, the gap between germline ends came to 16 bases. CDR3 length equals 16 residues. Germline V gene sequence: CDR1 SGHAT, CDR2 FQNNGV.

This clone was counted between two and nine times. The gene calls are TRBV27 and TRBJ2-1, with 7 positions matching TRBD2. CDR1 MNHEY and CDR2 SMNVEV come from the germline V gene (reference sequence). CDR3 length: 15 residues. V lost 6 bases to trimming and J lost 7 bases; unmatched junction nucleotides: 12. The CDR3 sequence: CASRIAGWGGNEQFF. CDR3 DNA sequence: TGTGCCAGCAGAATAGCGGGTTGGGGGGGGAATGAGCAGTTCTTC.

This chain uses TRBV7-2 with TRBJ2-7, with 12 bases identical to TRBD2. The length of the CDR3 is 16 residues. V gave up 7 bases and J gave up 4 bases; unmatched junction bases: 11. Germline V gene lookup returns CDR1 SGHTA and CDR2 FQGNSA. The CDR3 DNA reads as TGTGCCAGCACCGGGGAGGGGACTAGCGGGTTTTACGAGCAGTACTTC. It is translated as CASTGEGTSGFYEQYF. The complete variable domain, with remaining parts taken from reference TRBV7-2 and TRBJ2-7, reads GAGVSQSPSNKVTEKGKDVELRCDPISGHTALYWYRQSLGQGLEFLIYFQGNSAPDKSGLPSDRFSAERTGGSVSTLTIQRTQQEDSAVYLCASTGEGTSGFYEQYFGPGTRLTVT.

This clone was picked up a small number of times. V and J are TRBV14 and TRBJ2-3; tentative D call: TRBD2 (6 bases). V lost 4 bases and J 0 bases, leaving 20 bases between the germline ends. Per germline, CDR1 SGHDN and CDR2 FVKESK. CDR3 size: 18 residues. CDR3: CASSRKRITGGSTDTQYF. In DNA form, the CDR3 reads TGTGCCAGCAGCCGGAAAAGAATTACCGGGGGAAGCACAGATACGCAGTATTTT.

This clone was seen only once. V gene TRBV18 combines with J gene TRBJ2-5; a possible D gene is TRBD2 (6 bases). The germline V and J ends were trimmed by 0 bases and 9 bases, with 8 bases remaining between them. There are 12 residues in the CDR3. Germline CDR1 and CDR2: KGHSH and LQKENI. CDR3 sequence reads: CASSPPGEAQYF. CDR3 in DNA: TGTGCCAGCTCACCACCGGGGGAGGCCCAGTACTTC.

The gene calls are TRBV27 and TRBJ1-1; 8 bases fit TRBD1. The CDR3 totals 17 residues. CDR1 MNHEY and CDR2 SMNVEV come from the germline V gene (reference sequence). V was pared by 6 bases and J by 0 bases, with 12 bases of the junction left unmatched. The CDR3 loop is CASRRGPGTGLNTEAFF. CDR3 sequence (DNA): TGTGCCAGCAGACGAGGCCCTGGGACAGGCCTGAACACTGAAGCTTTCTTT.

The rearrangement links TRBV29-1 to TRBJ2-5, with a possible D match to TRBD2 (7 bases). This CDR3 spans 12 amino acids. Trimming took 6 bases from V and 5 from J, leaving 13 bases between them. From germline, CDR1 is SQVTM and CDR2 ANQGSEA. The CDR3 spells CSVPSGGETQYF. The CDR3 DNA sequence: TGCAGCGTGCCGTCGGGGGGCGAGACCCAGTACTTC.

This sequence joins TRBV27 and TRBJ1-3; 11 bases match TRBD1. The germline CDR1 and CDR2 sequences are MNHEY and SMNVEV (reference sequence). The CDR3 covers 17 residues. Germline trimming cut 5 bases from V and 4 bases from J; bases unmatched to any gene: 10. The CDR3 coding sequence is TGTGCCAGCAGTGACGGACAGGGGGCCGCTCCCGGAAACACCATATATTTT. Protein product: CASSDGQGAAPGNTIYF.

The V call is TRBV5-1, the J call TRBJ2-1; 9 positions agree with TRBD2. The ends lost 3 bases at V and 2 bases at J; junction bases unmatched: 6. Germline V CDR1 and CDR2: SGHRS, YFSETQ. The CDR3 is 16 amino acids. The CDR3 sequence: CASSSIAGVTYNEQFF. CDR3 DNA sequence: TGCGCCAGCAGCTCCATAGCGGGAGTGACCTACAATGAGCAGTTCTTC.

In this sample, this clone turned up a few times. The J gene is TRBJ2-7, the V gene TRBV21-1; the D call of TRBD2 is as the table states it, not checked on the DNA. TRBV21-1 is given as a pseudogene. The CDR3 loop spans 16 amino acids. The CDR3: CASSPNTKQIAYEQYV. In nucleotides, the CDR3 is TGTGCCAGCAGCCCAAACACCAAGCAGATAGCCTACGAGCAGTACGTC.

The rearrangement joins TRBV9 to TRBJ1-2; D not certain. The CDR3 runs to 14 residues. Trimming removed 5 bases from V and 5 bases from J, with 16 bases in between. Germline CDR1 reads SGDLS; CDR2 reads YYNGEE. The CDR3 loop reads CASSTGGIWYGYTF. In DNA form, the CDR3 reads TGTGCCAGCAGTACGGGTGGAATTTGGTATGGCTACACCTTC.